This T cell receptor beta chain derives from a study of shared clonotypes between healthy human individuals. The germline gives CDR1 SGHVS, CDR2 FQNEAQ. V shed 3 bases and J shed 9 bases, with 15 bases lying between them. The CDR3 totals 15 residues. On this clone: Its antigen is not known.

Findings and caveats of the study: Limitation of the genetic and exposure-history diversity represented came from the few donors. The sharing of 4.5% to 5.5% of naive CD4 clonotypes was seen across a handful of donors.

Replicate PCRs run on sorted subsets employed 150 to 250 ng DNA, approximately 30,000 T cell genomes. Profiling relied on immunoSEQ multiplex PCR, and the TCRdb table lists in-frame clones only, not all of them. The sample shows under 1,100,000 clones, about 75% of them seen only once. The sequenced material came from memory CD4+ T cells sorted from blood. Subset specified: CD45RA-negative fraction. This TCR derives from a man younger than 35 in good health. The chain joins TRBV7-8 to TRBJ1-6; perhaps TRBD1 as D (6 bases). DNA for the CDR3: TGTGCCAGCAGCTTTTCCCGGGACAAGGGTTCACCCCTCCACTTT. Translating it yields CASSFSRDKGSPLHF.